This record covers a single T cell receptor (beta chain). The data belong to a study of PD-L1 blockade in urothelial cancer. Repertoires were generated with immunoSEQ multiplex PCR, while TCRdb's copy carries only in-frame clones and drops some. The sample carries approximately 100,000 clones, 91% recorded once. V dropped 4 bases and J dropped 7; count of bases not matched to a gene: 3. Germline CDR1 is MDHEN and CDR2 is SYDVKM. This CDR3 is built from 12 residues. The material sequenced was PBMCs, taken around atezolizumab (anti-PD-L1) treatment. This chain links TRBV28 with TRBJ1-1; 7 positions match TRBD1. The receptor comes from a woman older than 75 with urothelial cancer. The CDR3 region is CASSSGTVEAFF. CDR3 nucleotides: TGTGCCAGCAGTTCCGGGACAGTTGAAGCTTTCTTT.